This TCR beta chain was identified in a study of long-term antiretroviral therapy in people with HIV. This clone was found a few times. The CDR3 totals 15 residues. With V trimmed by 6 bases and J by 6 bases, 13 bases remained unmatched. Germline V CDR1 and CDR2: MNHEY, SMNVEV (reference sequence). At survey level, the immunoSEQ assay was run in its v3.0 version. Using immunoSEQ multiplex PCR, the repertoire was profiled, and TCRdb retains in-frame clones only, with some absent. The sample has approximately 16,000 clones; over 65% are singletons. V and J are TRBV27 and TRBJ1-2; 7 bases are shared with TRBD1. The sequence came from a man in his forties with HIV. The input for sequencing was unsorted PBMCs, taken 2.1 years after starting antiretroviral therapy. The CDR3 sequence: CASSLGTDRSHGYTF. CDR3 coding DNA: TGTGCCAGCAGCCTAGGGACAGACCGTTCCCATGGCTACACCTTC.